A single sample gave rise to the 17 T cell receptor beta chains below, sequenced in a study of T cells after yellow fever vaccination. TCRdb independently ran MiXCR on the 5' RACE reads; one entry per CDR3 protein. The repertoire consists of about 340,000 distinct CDR3 sequences, with about 4% occurring once and the leading ten covering 20% to 30%. The sample here was PBMCs, taken 5 days after the yellow fever booster vaccination. The source is a man between 18 and 29 years old who received the YFV17D yellow fever vaccine.

This clonotype occurred a few times. V is TRBV28 and J is TRBJ2-2, with 7 bases that match TRBD2. V lost 6 bases and J lost 7; bases outside the gene matches: 14. The CDR3 covers 16 residues. Germline V gene data show CDR1 as MDHEN and CDR2 as SYDVKM. The CDR3 spells CASRLPPQRGIGELFF. The CDR3 coding sequence is TGTGCCAGCAGGTTACCCCCTCAGCGGGGTATCGGGGAGCTGTTTTTT.

This clonotype was observed a few times. The rearrangement uses TRBV7-2 and TRBJ1-3; 7 nucleotides align to TRBD1. From germline, CDR1 is SGHTA and CDR2 FQGNSA. The CDR3 loop spans 17 amino acids. Unmatched junction bases numbered 8, after V lost 2 bases and J lost 1 base. In nucleotides, the CDR3 is TGTGCCAGCAGCTTATTCTCGCCAGGGGGATCTGGAAACACCATATATTTT. It codes for CASSLFSPGGSGNTIYF.

This clonotype was seen at least ten times. This sequence joins TRBV7-9 and TRBJ1-2; 8 nucleotides agree with TRBD1. Germline V gene sequence: CDR1 SEHNR, CDR2 FQNEAQ (reference sequence). The length of the CDR3 is 14 residues. Unmatched junction bases numbered 7, after V lost 6 bases and J lost 4 bases. The CDR3 region is CASRGTGTGYGYTF. CDR3 nucleotide sequence: TGTGCCAGCAGGGGCACCGGGACAGGCTATGGCTACACCTTC.

This clonotype was seen repeatedly, ten times or more. This sequence joins TRBV11-1 and TRBJ1-5; TRBD1 might be the D (5 bases). V was pared by 5 bases and J by 5 bases, with 16 bases between. The CDR3 spans 15 residues. Germline V gives CDR1 SGHAT, CDR2 FQDESV (reference sequence). The chain's CDR3 is CASSHRRGPYQPQHF. CDR3 in DNA: TGTGCCAGCAGCCACCGGAGGGGTCCGTATCAGCCCCAGCATTTT.

This sequence joins TRBV20-1 and TRBJ2-5; D is ambiguous. The CDR3 contains 14 residues. Germline assignment: CDR1 DFQATT and CDR2 SNEGSKA (reference sequence). Trimming removed 3 bases from V and 5 bases from J, with 16 bases in between. The DNA for the CDR3 is TGCAGTGCTAGGTCTCTTCTAGACGTCGAGACCCAGTACTTC. Translation gives CSARSLLDVETQYF.

The chain's CDR3 is CASSLDGTRGQFF. CDR3 sequence (DNA): TGCGCCAGCAGCTTGGACGGTACCAGGGGGCAGTTCTTC. The chain employs TRBV5-1 and TRBJ2-1; tentative D call: TRBD1 (6 bases). The V and J ends lost 0 bases and 12 bases respectively, with 13 bases between them. The CDR3 is 13 amino acids. Germline V gives CDR1 SGHRS, CDR2 YFSETQ.

In its sample, this clonotype was seen many times. This chain uses TRBV4-1 with TRBJ2-7; 8 bases match TRBD1. The CDR3 consists of 13 residues. Germline CDR1 and CDR2: MGHRA and YSYEKL. The junction had 12 bases not matched to a gene; V was cut back by 5 bases and J by 12 bases. DNA for the CDR3: TGCGCCAGCAGCTATACCATGGGACAGGTTTCGTACTTC. Its translation is CASSYTMGQVSYF.

The sample holds many counts of this clonotype. V gene TRBV10-3 combines with J gene TRBJ2-1, with a weak D call TRBD2 (6 bases). With 4 bases removed from V and 9 bases from J, the gap between germline ends came to 25 bases. Germline CDR1 is ENHRY and CDR2 is SYGVKD. This CDR3 is built from 17 residues. CDR3 loop: CAISVLVGDGGGSEQFF. The CDR3 DNA sequence: TGTGCCATCAGTGTCTTGGTGGGTGACGGGGGAGGCAGTGAGCAGTTCTTC.

This clonotype occurred a few times. This chain links TRBV28 with TRBJ1-4; D possibly corresponds to TRBD1 (6 bases). Germline V gene lookup returns CDR1 MDHEN and CDR2 SYDVKM. The V gene lost 6 bases and the J gene lost 7 bases, with 12 bases spanning the gap. The CDR3 covers 13 residues. This chain's CDR3 is CASRGDRREKLFF. In DNA, the CDR3 is TGTGCCAGCAGAGGTGACAGGCGTGAAAAACTGTTTTTT.

This clonotype was observed many times. The CDR3 DNA follows: TGTGCCAGCAGTCCCGTAGCGGGGCAAGAGACCCAGTACTTC. Protein: CASSPVAGQETQYF. The V and J genes are TRBV27 and TRBJ2-5; 8 bases align to TRBD2. The CDR3 runs 14 residues. J was trimmed by 2 bases and V by 5 bases; bases with no gene match: 4. Germline V gives CDR1 MNHEY, CDR2 SMNVEV (reference sequence).

This chain joins TRBV6-2 or TRBV6-3 and TRBJ2-3, with TRBD2 matching over 7 bases. CDR1 is MNHEY, CDR2 SVGEGT, per germline. The ends lost 5 bases at V and 1 base at J; junction bases unmatched: 12. The CDR3 consists of 17 residues. CDR3 in amino acids: CASSAPRGSGGTDTQYF. The CDR3 DNA follows: TGTGCCAGCAGTGCCCCAAGAGGAAGCGGGGGCACAGATACGCAGTATTTT.

This clonotype was observed at least ten times. The chain's CDR3 is CASSFRQGDGTQYF. CDR3 in DNA: TGCGCCAGCAGCTTCCGGCAGGGGGACGGGACCCAGTACTTC. This sequence joins TRBV5-1 and TRBJ2-5; 7 bases line up with TRBD1. With V trimmed by 2 bases and J by 7 bases, 8 bases remained unmatched. There are 14 residues in the CDR3. The germline V gene has CDR1 SGHRS and CDR2 YFSETQ.

This clonotype showed up just a few times. The genes are TRBV20-1 and TRBJ2-3, with 8 bases fitting TRBD1. This CDR3 has 15 residues. Per germline, CDR1 DFQATT and CDR2 SNEGSKA (reference sequence). V dropped 0 bases and J dropped 3; count of bases not matched to a gene: 5. CDR3 bases: TGCAGTGCTAGAGATTGGCAGGGGGCTACAGATACGCAGTATTTT. It yields the protein CSARDWQGATDTQYF.

This clonotype came up a few times. This chain links TRBV7-9 with TRBJ1-2, with a possible D match to TRBD1 (6 bases). The CDR3 extends over 14 amino acids. The germline gives CDR1 SEHNR, CDR2 FQNEAQ (reference sequence). Trimming cost V 1 base and J 5 bases, with 11 bases left between them. CDR3 nucleotides: TGTGCCAGCAGCTTAGACGGGGGCGGTTATGGCTACACCTTC. Its translation is CASSLDGGGYGYTF.

This clonotype was seen repeatedly, ten times or more. The chain combines TRBV7-7 with TRBJ2-2; a possible D gene is TRBD2 (7 bases). The CDR3 totals 17 residues. Germline V CDR1 and CDR2: SSHAT, FNYEAQ (reference sequence). V lost 0 bases and J 4 bases, leaving 15 bases between the germline ends. Written as DNA, the CDR3 is TGTGCCAGCAGCTTAGCCCCCGGGGGGCAGAGCACCGGGGAGCTGTTTTTT. Translation gives CASSLAPGGQSTGELFF.

V is TRBV7-9 and J is TRBJ1-2; 7 bases align to TRBD1. This CDR3 has 17 residues. Germline V gene data show CDR1 as SEHNR and CDR2 as FQNEAQ (reference sequence). J lost 4 bases, V lost 2 bases, and 13 bases had no gene match. In DNA, the CDR3 is TGTGCCAGCAGCTTACTAGGACAGGAGGTTCTCGGCTATGGCTACACCTTC. Translated, it gives CASSLLGQEVLGYGYTF. Together with reference TRBV7-9 and TRBJ1-2, the CDR3 gives the full variable domain: DTGVSQNPRHKITKRGQNVTFRCDPISEHNRLYWYRQTLGQGPEFLTYFQNEAQLEKSRLLSDRFSAERPKGSFSTLEIQRTEQGDSAMYLCASSLLGQEVLGYGYTFGSGTRLTVV.

This clonotype turned up a few times. The rearrangement joins TRBV5-1 to TRBJ2-1; TRBD1 might be the D (5 bases). Germline V gene sequence: CDR1 SGHRS, CDR2 YFSETQ. The CDR3 has 12 amino acids. The V end lost 1 base, the J end lost 9 bases, and 8 bases lay between the germline ends. CDR3 bases: TGCGCCAGCAGCTTGAGGCAGGGTGAGCAGTTCTTC. Its protein product is CASSLRQGEQFF.